This TCR beta chain was recovered during a study of Ad26.COV2.S vaccination and SARS-CoV-2 variants. Produced via immunoSEQ multiplex PCR; TCRdb's table is partial and in-frame only. The sample holds more than 150,000 clones, around 85% seen once. Study-wide results and caveats: Ad26.COV2.S recipients had broader spike-specific TCRs (P = 0.0014).

The CDR3 totals 14 residues. The V gene end was trimmed by 3 bases and the J gene end by 6 bases; junction bases not matched to a gene: 5. The V gene's germline CDR1 is LNHDA and CDR2 SQIVND (reference sequence). Concerning this clone: Its target is unknown.

This receptor was identified in a human donor who had recovered from COVID-19. Sequenced here: peripheral blood, sampled after recovery from COVID-19. This chain connects TRBV19 to TRBJ2-1, with TRBD2 matching over 7 bases. Here the CDR3 reads CASSISGESNEQFF. The CDR3 DNA sequence: TGTGCCAGTAGTATCAGCGGGGAATCCAATGAGCAGTTCTTC.